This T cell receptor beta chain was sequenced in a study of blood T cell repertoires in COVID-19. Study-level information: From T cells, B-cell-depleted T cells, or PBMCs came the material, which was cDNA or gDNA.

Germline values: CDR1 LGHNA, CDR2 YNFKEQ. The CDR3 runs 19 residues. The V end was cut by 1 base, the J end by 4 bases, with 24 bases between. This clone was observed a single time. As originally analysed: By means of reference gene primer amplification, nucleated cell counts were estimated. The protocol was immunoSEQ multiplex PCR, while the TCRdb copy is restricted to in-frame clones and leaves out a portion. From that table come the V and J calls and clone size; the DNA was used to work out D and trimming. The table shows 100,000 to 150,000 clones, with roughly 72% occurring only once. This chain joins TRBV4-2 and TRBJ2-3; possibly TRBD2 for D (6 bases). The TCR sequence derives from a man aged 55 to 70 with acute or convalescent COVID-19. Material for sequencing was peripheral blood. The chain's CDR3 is CASSQGRISGSLAPDTQYF. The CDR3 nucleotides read TGTGCCAGCAGCCAAGGGCGCATTTCCGGGAGTCTGGCCCCAGATACGCAGTATTTT.